This passage covers 30 T cell receptor beta chains from one sample sequenced in a study of T cells in Graves' hyperthyroidism and ophthalmopathy. TCR beta CDR3 sequences were amplified from RNA transcripts. First-round RT-PCR of the TCR CDR3 relied on the HTBI primer set. TCRdb ran MiXCR on the multiplex PCR reads and lists one entry per CDR3 protein. Of fewer than 450,000 distinct CDR3 sequences listed, approximately 16% were seen once; the top ten hold about 21%. The sequenced sample consisted of blood. The receptors derive from a woman between 55 and 75 years old with Graves' ophthalmopathy.

V and J are TRBV6-1 and TRBJ2-1, with 7 bases identical to TRBD1. V gave up 9 bases and J gave up 0 bases; unmatched junction bases: 5. The CDR3 runs 14 residues. Germline V CDR1 and CDR2: MNHNS, SASEGT. The CDR3 DNA reads TGTGCCAGTCGACAGGGAACCTCCTACAATGAGCAGTTCTTC. Encoded protein: CASRQGTSYNEQFF.

This chain uses TRBV5-6 with TRBJ2-1; D is uncertain. Germline-derived CDR1 and CDR2 are SGHDT and YYEEEE. Trimming took 1 base from V and 0 from J, leaving 8 bases between them. The CDR3 has 15 amino acids. In DNA, the CDR3 is TGTGCCAGCAGCTTGTACCCGAGCTCCTACAATGAGCAGTTCTTC. It is translated as CASSLYPSSYNEQFF.

Many counts were recorded for this clonotype. V usage is TRBV15 and J usage is TRBJ1-1; TRBD1 is a possible D gene (6 bases). This CDR3 region has 14 residues. V was clipped by 7 bases and J by 1 base, with 13 bases between them. CDR1 LNHNV and CDR2 YYDKDF come from the germline V gene (reference sequence). The DNA for the CDR3 is TGTGCCACCACCTCGGGCAGGGGGAACACTGAAGCTTTCTTT. Its protein product is CATTSGRGNTEAFF.

The gene calls are TRBV19 and TRBJ1-2; D remains ambiguous. This CDR3 region has 13 residues. V lost 8 bases, J lost 4 bases, and 14 bases lay in between. CDR1 and CDR2 (germline): LNHDA, SQIVND (reference sequence). Written as DNA, the CDR3 is TGTGCCAGTTCCCCGCCCAGTCTCTATGGCTACACCTTC. It yields the protein CASSPPSLYGYTF.

This clonotype has ten or more counts. The chain joins TRBV7-2 to TRBJ1-1, with D possibly matching TRBD1 (5 bases). V gave up 3 bases and J gave up 5 bases, with 16 bases separating them. The germline V gene encodes CDR1 SGHTA and CDR2 FQGNSA. The CDR3 is 15 amino acids. The CDR3 bases are TGTGCCAGCAGCTTCTCCGGGACCCAACTTACTGAAGCTTTCTTT. The encoded protein is CASSFSGTQLTEAFF. The full variable domain, its missing parts supplied by reference TRBV7-2 and TRBJ1-1, is GAGVSQSPSNKVTEKGKDVELRCDPISGHTALYWYRQSLGQGLEFLIYFQGNSAPDKSGLPSDRFSAERTGGSVSTLTIQRTQQEDSAVYLCASSFSGTQLTEAFFGQGTRLTVV.

This clonotype appeared a few times. The chain combines TRBV28 with TRBJ1-6, with 7 bases aligning to TRBD1. The germline V gene encodes CDR1 MDHEN and CDR2 SYDVKM. V lost 5 bases, J lost 8 bases, and 9 bases stayed unmatched. The CDR3 is 15 amino acids. Here the CDR3 DNA reads TGTGCCAGCAGTCAGGCCGACAGGGTGTATTCACCCCTCCACTTT. Its translation is CASSQADRVYSPLHF.

This clonotype has a count of ten or more. The genes are TRBV2 and TRBJ2-1; D may match TRBD1 or TRBD2 (5 bases each). V shed 7 bases and J shed 0 bases, with 13 bases lying between them. The CDR3 has 15 residues. The V gene's germline CDR1 is SNHLY and CDR2 FYNNEI. The CDR3 sequence is CASIGDAGSYNEQFF. The CDR3 DNA reads as TGTGCCAGCATTGGGGACGCAGGCTCCTACAATGAGCAGTTCTTC.

This sequence joins TRBV20-1 and TRBJ2-3; no clear D gene. Trimming shortened V by 3 bases and J by 4 bases, and 8 bases separated the two germline ends. This CDR3 is 12 amino acids long. Germline CDR1 reads DFQATT; CDR2 reads SNEGSKA (reference sequence). The CDR3 here is CSASGYADTQYF. CDR3 coding DNA: TGCAGTGCTAGCGGGTATGCAGATACGCAGTATTTT.

The chain has TRBV27 and TRBJ1-1, with a tentative D call TRBD1 (6 bases). Germline CDR1 and CDR2: MNHEY and SMNVEV (reference sequence). The CDR3 is 14 residues long. With 6 bases removed from V and 4 bases from J, the gap between germline ends came to 15 bases. The CDR3 DNA sequence: TGTGCCAGCAGGGCGGGGGGGGCGGCCACTGAAGCTTTCTTT. This translates into CASRAGGAATEAFF.

This clonotype has ten or more counts. The V and J genes are TRBV2 and TRBJ2-1; D unclear. The germline V and J ends were trimmed by 3 bases and 0 bases, with 9 bases remaining between them. The CDR3 has 15 residues. Germline V gives CDR1 SNHLY, CDR2 FYNNEI. The DNA of the CDR3 is TGTGCCAGCAGTGACCGTCTAAGCTCCTACAATGAGCAGTTCTTC. Its protein product is CASSDRLSSYNEQFF.

This clonotype has at least ten counts. The chain links TRBV6-6 to TRBJ1-4; no clear D gene. Germline assignment: CDR1 MNHNY and CDR2 SVGAGI (reference sequence). V lost 2 bases, J lost 8 bases, and 9 bases lay in between. The CDR3 spans 13 residues. The CDR3: CASSYAHGEKLFF. The CDR3, as DNA: TGTGCCAGCAGTTACGCCCATGGGGAAAAACTGTTTTTT.

This clonotype was counted a few times. Here the CDR3 DNA reads TGCAGTGCGGGGGTCGGGGCTTATAGCAATCAGCCCCAGCATTTT. The encoded protein is CSAGVGAYSNQPQHF. V is TRBV20-1 and J is TRBJ1-5; a weak D match, TRBD1 (5 bases). The CDR3 loop spans 15 amino acids. Germline V gene data show CDR1 as DFQATT and CDR2 as SNEGSKA (reference sequence). Trimming stripped 6 bases from V and 0 bases from J, with 15 bases between.

This clonotype has a handful of counts. This chain connects TRBV24-1 to TRBJ2-2, with 9 positions matching TRBD2. Germline loops: CDR1 KGHDR, CDR2 SFDVKD. The CDR3 sequence is 19 residues long. With 5 bases clipped from V and 2 bases from J, the junction kept 14 bases outside the gene matches. In DNA form, the CDR3 reads TGTGCCACCAGTGGAGGCGAGGGGCTAGCGGGGCACAACACCGGGGAGCTGTTTTTT. Its protein product is CATSGGEGLAGHNTGELFF.

This clonotype was recorded many times. The chain combines TRBV10-1 with TRBJ1-1, with D possibly being TRBD1 (5 bases). V was clipped by 3 bases and J by 4 bases, with 12 bases between them. CDR3 length equals 14 residues. The germline V gene encodes CDR1 WNHNN and CDR2 SYGVQD (reference sequence). CDR3 protein: CASSERGVGTEAFF. For the CDR3, the DNA is TGCGCCAGCAGTGAAAGAGGGGTAGGCACTGAAGCTTTCTTT.

This clonotype was counted many times. The V gene is TRBV2, the J gene TRBJ2-7; D is undetermined. Germline CDR1 SNHLY, CDR2 FYNNEI. V was pared by 6 bases and J by 6 bases, with 18 bases between. The length of the CDR3 is 14 residues. The CDR3 DNA is TGTGCCAGCAGGCCCTTCGGCAACTCTATCGAGCAGTACTTC. The encoded protein is CASRPFGNSIEQYF. Variable domain in full (rest from reference TRBV2 and TRBJ2-7): EPEVTQTPSHQVTQMGQEVILRCVPISNHLYFYWYRQILGQKVEFLVSFYNNEISEKSEIFDDQFSVERPDGSNFTLKIRSTKLEDSAMYFCASRPFGNSIEQYFGPGTRLTVT.

The V and J genes are TRBV11-2 and TRBJ2-7, with D possibly matching TRBD2 (6 bases). Deletions cut 6 bases from V and 0 bases from J, with 15 bases between. Per germline, CDR1 SGHAT and CDR2 FQNNGV. The CDR3 is 15 amino acids. As DNA, the CDR3 is TGTGCCAGCAGGGGGGGACGGCAAAGCTCCTACGAGCAGTACTTC. This sequence encodes CASRGGRQSSYEQYF.

This sequence joins TRBV6-1 and TRBJ1-4; D is unclear. The CDR3 consists of 14 residues. The V gene lost 4 bases and the J gene lost 10 bases, with 16 bases spanning the gap. In germline, CDR1 is MNHNS, CDR2 SASEGT. The CDR3 coding sequence is TGTGCCAGCAGTGGGCCGGGTTCGACTCGAAAACTGTTTTTT. Protein sequence: CASSGPGSTRKLFF.

This clonotype was detected ten times or more. The rearrangement links TRBV5-1 to TRBJ2-1; 7 nucleotides agree with TRBD2. The CDR3 is 15 amino acids. J lost 3 bases, V lost 0 bases, and 3 bases had no gene match. Germline loops: CDR1 SGHRS, CDR2 YFSETQ. CDR3 bases: TGCGCCAGCAGCTTGGTAGGGACTAACTACAATGAGCAGTTCTTC. Translated: CASSLVGTNYNEQFF.

This clonotype was picked up many times. This chain's CDR3 is CAWSTWNHAPLGYGYTF. CDR3 DNA: TGTGCCTGGAGTACTTGGAACCACGCTCCCCTAGGATATGGCTACACCTTC. The J gene is TRBJ1-2, the V gene TRBV30; no firm D call. Deletions cut 2 bases from V and 5 bases from J, with 24 bases between. CDR3 length equals 17 residues. The germline V gene encodes CDR1 GTSNPN and CDR2 SVGIG (reference sequence).

This clonotype was seen a few times. The chain employs TRBV6-6 and TRBJ1-5, with D perhaps matching TRBD1 (5 bases). Germline V lookup: CDR1 MNHNY, CDR2 SVGAGI (reference sequence). The CDR3 covers 17 residues. V was trimmed by 1 base and J by 6 bases, leaving 19 bases between them. For the CDR3, the DNA is TGTGCCAGCAGTTACTTTCGGGACGCACGATTTGGTCAGCCCCAGCATTTT. Translating gives CASSYFRDARFGQPQHF.

This clonotype was observed many times. V and J are TRBV20-1 and TRBJ2-7; D remains unclear. The V gene lost 3 bases and the J gene lost 2 bases, with 14 bases spanning the gap. The CDR3 has 14 residues. Germline-derived CDR1 and CDR2 are DFQATT and SNEGSKA (reference sequence). The CDR3 coding sequence is TGCAGTGCTAGGAGAGATCAGCGTGCCTACGAGCAGTACTTC. This sequence encodes CSARRDQRAYEQYF.

This clonotype was counted between two and nine times. The chain couples TRBV20-1 to TRBJ2-7, with 12 bases matching TRBD2. The germline V gene has CDR1 DFQATT and CDR2 SNEGSKA (reference sequence). The CDR3 spans 15 residues. The trim removed 5 bases at V and 4 bases at J, leaving 9 bases unmatched. The CDR3 spells CSAGWTSGTKYEQYF. In DNA, the CDR3 is TGCAGTGCTGGTTGGACTAGCGGGACTAAATACGAGCAGTACTTC.

This clonotype was seen ten or more times. V usage is TRBV2 and J usage is TRBJ2-1, with 15 positions matching TRBD2. This CDR3 is built from 16 residues. From germline, CDR1 is SNHLY and CDR2 FYNNEI. The junction had 1 base not matched to a gene; V was cut back by 1 base and J by 6 bases. CDR3 protein: CASSEGGLAGGNEQFF. The CDR3 DNA reads as TGTGCCAGCAGTGAAGGGGGACTAGCGGGAGGCAATGAGCAGTTCTTC.

A few counts support this clonotype. The chain couples TRBV4-1 to TRBJ2-7; D is unresolved. V dropped 0 bases and J dropped 2 bases, with 11 bases sitting between them. This CDR3 has 15 amino acids. The germline V gene has CDR1 MGHRA and CDR2 YSYEKL. The CDR3 here is CASSQEKARTYEQYF. In DNA form, the CDR3 reads TGCGCCAGCAGCCAAGAAAAGGCCAGGACCTACGAGCAGTACTTC.

This clonotype has at least ten counts. The CDR3 reads CARRRGQGTYEQYF. CDR3 nucleotides: TGCGCCAGGAGAAGGGGACAGGGAACCTACGAGCAGTACTTC. The chain links TRBV5-1 to TRBJ2-7; 9 bases agree with TRBD1. The germline V gene has CDR1 SGHRS and CDR2 YFSETQ. The CDR3 sequence is 14 residues long. The trim removed 8 bases at V and 2 bases at J, leaving 8 bases unmatched.

This clonotype was detected many times. The V and J genes are TRBV27 and TRBJ2-5; TRBD1 aligns across 8 bases. The CDR3 is 14 amino acids. CDR1 and CDR2 from the germline V gene are MNHEY and SMNVEV (reference sequence). Trimming took 4 bases from V and 9 from J; bases not matched to a gene: 10. Here the CDR3 reads CASSYSTGGVPQYF. In nucleotides, the CDR3 is TGTGCCAGCAGTTACTCTACAGGGGGAGTTCCCCAGTACTTC.

In this sample, this clonotype turned up many times. The chain employs TRBV18 and TRBJ2-3; 9 nucleotides agree with TRBD1. Trimming removed 6 bases from V and 8 bases from J; junction bases left unmatched: 12. The CDR3 consists of 15 residues. CDR1 KGHSH and CDR2 LQKENI come from the germline V gene. CDR3 loop: CASSSQGARPGTQYF. The CDR3 bases are TGTGCCAGCTCCTCACAGGGGGCGCGCCCCGGTACGCAGTATTTT.

This clonotype was picked up many times. CDR3 residues: CASSPPVGRLDTQYF. The CDR3 DNA follows: TGTGCCAGCTCACCACCGGTCGGTCGGTTGGATACGCAGTATTTT. This rearrangement joins TRBV18 to TRBJ2-3; no reliable D call. V lost 0 bases, J lost 6 bases, and 13 bases lay in between. The CDR3 consists of 15 residues. The germline V gene has CDR1 KGHSH and CDR2 LQKENI.

Many counts were recorded for this clonotype. The chain carries TRBV28 and TRBJ2-5; no definite D call. CDR1 is MDHEN, CDR2 SYDVKM, per germline. The CDR3 length is 15 residues. V shed 5 bases and J shed 2 bases, with 15 bases lying between them. The CDR3 loop is CASSPTPLGQETQYF. The DNA for the CDR3 is TGTGCCAGCAGTCCCACCCCCCTGGGACAAGAGACCCAGTACTTC.

This clonotype appeared many times. J is TRBJ2-3 and V is TRBV3-1; weak D call: TRBD1 (6 bases). V lost 1 base and J lost 1, with 9 bases in between. The CDR3 runs to 15 residues. Germline V gives CDR1 LGHDT, CDR2 YNNKEL (reference sequence). CDR3 nucleotides: TGTGCCAGCAGCCAAGGGGCAGGGGGCACAGATACGCAGTATTTT. Translation gives CASSQGAGGTDTQYF.